The entry that follows covers one T cell receptor beta chain sequence. Its antigen remains unidentified. The data stem from a study of T cells expressing NK-cell markers. Study in general: HCMV serostatus: seven of eight sequenced donors positive, one negative.

From germline, CDR1 is KGHSH and CDR2 LQKENI. The CDR3 loop spans 16 amino acids. The TCR beta cDNA came from 5'RACE template switching with UMIs. After re-calling the 5' RACE reads, TCRdb lists one entry per CDR3 protein, DNA absent. Listed are some 440,000 distinct CDR3 sequences; almost 1.5% falls within the top ten. The study, taken as a whole, reports: Six or seven donors carried dominant NKG2C+ clonotypes that made up about 1.0-7.0% of their CD8+ T cells. HCMV specificity of the expanded NKG2C+ T cell clones stayed unclear.

The clonotype originates from a woman aged 50 to 60 in good health. The sample was blood T cells: a sorted CD56 or NKG2C T cell subset, CD4+ or CD8+ T cells, or bulk PBMC T cells (not recorded which). The rearrangement links TRBV18 to TRBJ2-1. This chain's CDR3 is CASSPGGGSSYNEQFF.